This entry is about one T cell receptor beta chain. Its target is not known. The sample comes from a study of T cells in Graves' hyperthyroidism and ophthalmopathy. General study points: Stable hyperthyroidism and ophthalmopathy were separated using 13 V-J signatures.

Using RNA transcripts as the source, TCR beta CDR3 regions were amplified. The HTBI set primed first-round TCR CDR3 RT-PCR. One entry per CDR3 protein, called by TCRdb with MiXCR from the multiplex PCR reads. The table has roughly 100,000 distinct CDR3 sequences, about half seen once; the top ten hold roughly 29%. The CDR3 runs 12 residues. Germline V gene lookup returns CDR1 SQVTM and CDR2 ANQGSEA. Trimming removed 5 bases at V and 9 bases at J, with 16 bases between. Patients between 18 and 65 years old had hyperthyroidism, newly diagnosed and lasting under 2 months. Together with thyroid ultrasound, orbital computed tomography, serum thyroxine and TRAb, clinical symptoms were used for diagnoses. Each 10 ml fresh peripheral blood draw supplied the PBMCs.

Sequencing was carried out using blood. This clonotype was obtained from a woman aged 40 to 50 with Graves' hyperthyroidism. The gene calls are TRBV29-1 and TRBJ2-5; TRBD2 might be the D (7 bases). The CDR3 DNA is TGCAGCGTTCCAGGGGCGGGGGCCGCCCAGTACTTC. This gives the protein CSVPGAGAAQYF.